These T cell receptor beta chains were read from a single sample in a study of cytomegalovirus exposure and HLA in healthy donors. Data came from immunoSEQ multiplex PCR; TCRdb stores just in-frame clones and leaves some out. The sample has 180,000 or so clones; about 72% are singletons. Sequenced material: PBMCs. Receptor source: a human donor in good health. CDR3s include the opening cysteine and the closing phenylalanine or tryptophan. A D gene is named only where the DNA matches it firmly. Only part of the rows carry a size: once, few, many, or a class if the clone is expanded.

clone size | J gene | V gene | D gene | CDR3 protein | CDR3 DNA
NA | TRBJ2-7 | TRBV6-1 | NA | CASDRYREQYF | TGTGCCAGTGACAGGTACCGGGAGCAGTACTTC
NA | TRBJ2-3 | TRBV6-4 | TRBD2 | CASSDSIGGAGTDTQYF | TGTGCCAGCAGTGACTCGATCGGGGGGGCCGGGACAGATACGCAGTATTTT
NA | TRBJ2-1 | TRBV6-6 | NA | CASSQGGHPWNEQFF | TGTGCCAGCAGTCAAGGGGGACACCCATGGAATGAGCAGTTCTTC
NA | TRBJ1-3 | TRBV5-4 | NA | CASSQGPGNTIYF | TGTGCCAGCAGTCAGGGCCCTGGAAACACCATATATTTT
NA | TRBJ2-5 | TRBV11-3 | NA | CASSLRKGIETQYF | TGTGCCAGCAGCTTACGGAAGGGGATCGAGACCCAGTACTTC
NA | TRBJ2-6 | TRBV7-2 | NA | CASTDSGGANVLTF | TGTGCCAGCACGGACAGTGGAGGGGCCAACGTCCTGACTTTC
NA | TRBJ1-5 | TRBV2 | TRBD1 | CASSRGQASNQPQHF | TGTGCCAGCAGTAGGGGACAGGCTAGCAATCAGCCCCAGCATTTT
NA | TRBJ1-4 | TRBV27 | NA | CATKSQYNEKLFF | TGTGCCACCAAATCACAGTATAATGAAAAACTGTTTTTT
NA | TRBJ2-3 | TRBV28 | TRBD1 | CASSGRDREFRTDTQYF | TGTGCCAGCAGTGGCCGGGACAGGGAGTTCCGCACAGATACGCAGTATTTT
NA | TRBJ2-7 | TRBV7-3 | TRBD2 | CASSQAGRGEQYF | TGTGCCAGCAGTCAAGCCGGGAGGGGCGAGCAGTACTTC
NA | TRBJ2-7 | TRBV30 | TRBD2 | CAWSGTGSGVPYEQYF | TGTGCCTGGAGTGGAACGGGGAGCGGGGTGCCCTACGAGCAGTACTTC
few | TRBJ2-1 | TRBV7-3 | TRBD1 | CASSPGQGARNEQFF | TGTGCCAGCAGCCCAGGACAGGGGGCAAGGAATGAGCAGTTCTTC
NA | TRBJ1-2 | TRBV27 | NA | CASSLFAGGVGYTF | TGTGCCAGCAGTTTATTCGCGGGGGGGGTTGGCTACACCTTC
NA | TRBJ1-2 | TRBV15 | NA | CATSSDRGPAGGYTF | TGTGCCACCAGCAGTGATCGGGGACCGGCGGGGGGCTACACCTTC
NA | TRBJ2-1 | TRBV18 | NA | CASSRGRNEQFF | TGTGCCAGCTCACGGGGGCGAAATGAGCAGTTCTTC
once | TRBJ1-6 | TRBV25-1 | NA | CASSELGGVPSSPLHF | TGTGCCAGCAGTGAATTGGGGGGGGTTCCCAGTTCACCCCTCCACTTT
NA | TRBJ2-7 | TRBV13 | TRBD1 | CASSSRQDRGTYEQYF | TGTGCCAGCAGCTCCCGCCAGGACAGGGGAACCTACGAGCAGTACTTC
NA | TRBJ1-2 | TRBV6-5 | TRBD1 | CASSYSRGPNYGYTF | TGTGCCAGCAGTTACTCCAGGGGGCCGAATTATGGCTACACCTTC
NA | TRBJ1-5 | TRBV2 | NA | CASGPDSNQPQHF | TGTGCCAGCGGCCCCGATAGCAATCAGCCCCAGCATTTT
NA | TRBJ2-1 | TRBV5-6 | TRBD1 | CASSVWTGGGEQFF | TGTGCCAGCAGCGTCTGGACAGGGGGCGGCGAGCAGTTCTTC
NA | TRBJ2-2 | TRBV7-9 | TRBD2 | CASTEKGLAGGLNTGELFF | TGTGCCAGCACCGAAAAAGGACTAGCGGGGGGCCTCAACACCGGGGAGCTGTTTTTT
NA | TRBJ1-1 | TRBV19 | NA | CASSKLDRAFF | TGTGCCAGTAGTAAATTGGACAGAGCTTTCTTT
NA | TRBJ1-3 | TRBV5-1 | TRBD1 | CASSLDRGHGNTIYF | TGCGCCAGCAGCTTGGACAGGGGGCACGGAAACACCATATATTTT
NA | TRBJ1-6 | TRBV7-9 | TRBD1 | CASSLAARGSPLHF | TGTGCCAGCAGCTTAGCGGCCAGGGGGTCACCCCTCCACTTT
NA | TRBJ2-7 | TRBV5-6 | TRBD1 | CASRERIGGDSYEQYF | TGTGCCAGCAGGGAACGAATAGGGGGCGATTCGTACGAGCAGTACTTC
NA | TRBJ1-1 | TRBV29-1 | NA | CTAAGRNTEAFF | TGCACCGCTGCGGGCAGGAACACTGAAGCTTTCTTT
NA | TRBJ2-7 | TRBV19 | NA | CASMGGDGPYEQYF | TGTGCCAGTATGGGGGGTGACGGCCCCTACGAGCAGTACTTC
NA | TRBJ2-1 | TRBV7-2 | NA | CASSFIFLAPISYNEQFF | TGTGCCAGCAGCTTTATCTTCTTAGCCCCGATCTCCTACAATGAGCAGTTCTTC
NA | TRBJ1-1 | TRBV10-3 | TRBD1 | CAITGTGGTEAFF | TGTGCCATAACTGGGACAGGGGGCACTGAAGCTTTCTTT
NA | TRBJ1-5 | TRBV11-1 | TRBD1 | CASSADRGHNQPQHF | TGTGCCAGCAGCGCAGACAGGGGGCACAATCAGCCCCAGCATTTT
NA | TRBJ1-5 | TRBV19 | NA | CASKFRGNQPQHF | TGTGCCAGTAAGTTCCGGGGGAATCAGCCCCAGCATTTT
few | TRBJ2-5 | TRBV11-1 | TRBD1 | CASSYRGRETQYF | TGTGCCAGCAGCTACAGGGGGCGAGAGACCCAGTACTTC
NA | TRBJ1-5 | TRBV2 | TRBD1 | CASTPGQLSNQPQHF | TGTGCCAGCACCCCGGGACAGTTGAGCAATCAGCCCCAGCATTTT
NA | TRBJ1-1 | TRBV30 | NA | CAWSRGLMNTEAFF | TGTGCCTGGAGTAGGGGACTAATGAACACTGAAGCTTTCTTT
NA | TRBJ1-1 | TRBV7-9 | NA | CASSRGRTAEAFF | TGTGCCAGCAGCCGAGGACGGACAGCCGAAGCTTTCTTT
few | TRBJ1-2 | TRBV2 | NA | CASSEQGNYGYTF | TGTGCCAGCAGTGAGCAGGGTAACTATGGCTACACCTTC
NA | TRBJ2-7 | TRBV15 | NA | CATSRDGRRFDEQYF | TGTGCCACCAGCAGAGATGGTCGCAGGTTCGACGAGCAGTACTTC
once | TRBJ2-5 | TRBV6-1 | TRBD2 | CASSELGGGARETQYF | TGTGCCAGCAGTGAATTGGGCGGGGGGGCCCGAGAGACCCAGTACTTC
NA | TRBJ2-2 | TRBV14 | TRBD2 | CASSKLAGGNTGELFF | TGTGCCAGCAGCAAGCTAGCGGGGGGGAACACCGGGGAGCTGTTTTTT
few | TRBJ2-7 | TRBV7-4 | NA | CASSLGGPGAPRYEQYF | TGTGCCAGCAGCTTAGGAGGGCCAGGGGCGCCTCGCTACGAGCAGTACTTC
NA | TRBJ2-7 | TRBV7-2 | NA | CATSLAYSSYEQYF | TGTGCCACCTCGCTAGCGTACAGCTCCTACGAGCAGTACTTC
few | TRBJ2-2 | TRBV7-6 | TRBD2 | CASSGTSNAGELFF | TGTGCCAGCAGCGGGACTAGTAACGCCGGGGAGCTGTTTTTT
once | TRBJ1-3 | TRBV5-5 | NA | CASSLQPTSPRNTIYF | TGTGCCAGCAGCCTTCAGCCGACATCTCCCCGAAACACCATATATTTT
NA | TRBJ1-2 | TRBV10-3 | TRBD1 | CAISESVLRGFSGYTF | TGTGCCATCAGTGAGTCGGTGCTCAGGGGGTTCTCTGGCTACACCTTC
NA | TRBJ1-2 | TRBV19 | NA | CASSIFGDNYGYTF | TGTGCCAGTAGTATCTTCGGGGATAACTATGGCTACACCTTC
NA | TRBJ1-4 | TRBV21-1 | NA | CASSRPRDRVGGNEKLFF | TGTGCCAGCAGCCGACCCCGGGACAGGGTAGGGGGTAATGAAAAACTGTTTTTT
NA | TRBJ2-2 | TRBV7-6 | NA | CASRAPGQPSGELFF | TGTGCCAGCAGGGCACCGGGACAACCTTCGGGGGAGCTGTTTTTT
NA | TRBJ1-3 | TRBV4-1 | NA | CASSARTGTGNTIYF | TGCGCCAGCAGCGCCCGCACAGGGACTGGAAACACCATATATTTT
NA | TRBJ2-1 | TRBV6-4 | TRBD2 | CASSDLWRGGSYNEQFF | TGTGCCAGCAGTGACCTATGGCGGGGGGGATCCTACAATGAGCAGTTCTTC
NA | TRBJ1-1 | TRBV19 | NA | CASSTGLGNTEAFF | TGTGCCAGTAGTACAGGGTTAGGGAACACTGAAGCTTTCTTT
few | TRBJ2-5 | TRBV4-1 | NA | CASSQDRDLQETQYF | TGCGCCAGCAGCCAAGACAGGGATTTACAAGAGACCCAGTACTTC
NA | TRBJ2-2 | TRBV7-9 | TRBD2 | CASSLLGTTNTGELFF | TGTGCCAGCAGCTTACTAGGGACTACCAACACCGGGGAGCTGTTTTTT